A selection of T cell receptor beta chains follows, all from one sample in a study of metastatic and nonmetastatic thyroid tumors. TCRdb used MiXCR to call clones anew from the PCR reads. The sample includes under 100,000 clones, roughly 8.6% of them seen just once. Sample: blood. All receptors derive from a female donor with papillary thyroid cancer or a benign thyroid nodule (not recorded which). Some clones in this sample may be carry-over from other donors' samples. The CDR3 runs from the conserved cysteine through the conserved F or W. A D gene is named only where the DNA matches it firmly. Clone sizes are given selectively: once, few, many, or a class where the clone is expanded.

v_gene,d_gene,j_gene,abundance,CDR3aa,CDR3nt
TRBV19,TRBD1,TRBJ2-1,many,CASSRGTGLSYNEQFF,TGTGCCAGTAGTCGGGGGACAGGGCTTTCCTACAATGAGCAGTTCTTC
TRBV19,TRBD1,TRBJ2-3,many,CASSNRQGLSDTQYF,TGTGCCAGTAGTAACCGACAGGGGTTATCCGATACGCAGTATTTT
TRBV9,TRBD2,TRBJ2-7,.,CASSVAPLLSGSYEQYF,TGTGCCAGCAGCGTAGCTCCCCTCCTCAGCGGGAGCTACGAGCAGTACTTC
TRBV6-1,.,TRBJ2-5,.,CASRRQGIQETQYF,TGTGCCAGCAGAAGGCAGGGGATCCAAGAGACCCAGTACTTC
TRBV7-9,TRBD1,TRBJ1-4,many,CASSPDRGKDEKLFF,TGTGCCAGCAGCCCCGACAGGGGAAAAGATGAAAAACTGTTTTTT
TRBV20-1,.,TRBJ2-3,.,CSQGSTYSTDTQYF,TGCAGCCAAGGATCGACCTACAGCACAGATACGCAGTATTTT
TRBV5-1,.,TRBJ2-2,many,CASSGSASNTGELFF,TGCGCCAGCAGCGGGTCCGCCTCGAACACCGGGGAGCTGTTTTTT
TRBV9,.,TRBJ1-5,many,CASSARGDPQPQHF,TGTGCCAGCAGCGCCCGAGGGGATCCGCAGCCCCAGCATTTT
TRBV6-1,.,TRBJ2-7,many,CASSLGTARQYF,TGTGCCAGCAGCCTAGGGACCGCTCGCCAGTACTTC
TRBV9,.,TRBJ1-6,.,CASSGDLNGSPLHF,TGTGCCAGCAGCGGAGACCTGAATGGGTCACCCCTCCACTTT
TRBV12-3/TRBV12-4,.,TRBJ1-1,many,CASWRGTEAFF,TGTGCCTCCTGGAGGGGCACTGAAGCTTTCTTT
TRBV10-2,.,TRBJ2-6,many,CASSGDGSSGANVLTF,TGCGCCAGCAGCGGGGACGGTTCCTCTGGGGCCAACGTCCTGACTTTC
TRBV19,.,TRBJ1-5,many,CASSIGGARGGPQHF,TGTGCCAGTAGTATAGGAGGGGCCCGCGGGGGGCCCCAGCATTTT
TRBV19,TRBD1,TRBJ1-2,many,CASSIAPGGNYDYTF,TGTGCCAGTAGTATAGCCCCAGGGGGAAACTATGACTACACCTTC
TRBV7-2,.,TRBJ1-6,many,CASSLDGVGSPLHF,TGTGCCAGCAGCTTAGACGGGGTAGGTTCACCCCTCCACTTT
TRBV11-2,.,TRBJ1-1,.,CASSQGREAEAFF,TGTGCCAGCAGCCAGGGCAGGGAGGCCGAAGCTTTCTTT
TRBV28,.,TRBJ1-1,many,CASTSGRGRNTEAFF,TGTGCCAGCACCTCTGGGCGGGGGCGGAACACTGAAGCTTTCTTT
TRBV12-3/TRBV12-4,TRBD1,TRBJ1-6,.,CASSPGQGAVYNSPLHF,TGTGCCAGCAGTCCCGGACAGGGGGCAGTTTATAATTCACCCCTCCACTTT
TRBV2,TRBD2,TRBJ2-7,many,CASRPSRLAGTNEQYF,TGTGCCAGCAGACCTTCCAGACTAGCGGGGACTAACGAGCAGTACTTC
TRBV11-1,TRBD1,TRBJ1-2,many,CASSLAIQGGMNGYTF,TGTGCCAGCAGCTTAGCTATACAGGGGGGAATGAATGGCTACACCTTC
TRBV12-3/TRBV12-4,.,TRBJ1-5,many,CASSLGQLNQPQHF,TGTGCCAGCAGTTTAGGGCAGCTCAATCAGCCCCAGCATTTT
TRBV6-4,TRBD2,TRBJ2-1,many,CASSELAGEYNEQFF,TGTGCCAGCAGTGAACTAGCGGGGGAGTACAATGAGCAGTTCTTC